Described below is a single T cell receptor (beta chain) sequence and its context. The data were obtained in a study of control samples from healthy donors and cancer patients. Germline CDR1 is MNHEY and CDR2 is SVGEGT. This CDR3 region has 16 residues. V trimming: 4 bases; J trimming: 2 bases; junction bases outside the gene matches: 10. Generated by immunoSEQ multiplex PCR, the TCRdb table keeps only in-frame clones and is missing some. The table records 170,000 or so clones, 90% of them present only once. The rearrangement joins TRBV6-2 or TRBV6-3 to TRBJ2-7, with 8 bases lining up with TRBD2. This sequence was found in a woman between 50 and 59 years old in good health. The sequencing sample was made of blood. Written as DNA, the CDR3 is TGTGCCAGCAGTTGGGGAAGTAGCGGGATCACCTACGAGCAGTACTTC. Protein product: CASSWGSSGITYEQYF.